This is a list of T cell receptor beta chains from one sample in a study of T cells in Graves' hyperthyroidism and ophthalmopathy. Each CDR3 protein is one row after TCRdb ran MiXCR on the multiplex PCR reads. The sample has about 500,000 distinct CDR3 sequences, roughly 17% seen once. The sample consisted of blood. All receptors derive from a woman between 18 and 29 years old with Graves' hyperthyroidism. CDR3s include the opening cysteine and the closing phenylalanine or tryptophan. The order of the fields is J gene, V gene, CDR3 length, CDR3 protein.

J: TRBJ2-1; V: TRBV7-9; length: 14; CDR3: CASSLGTPDDEQFF
J: TRBJ1-1; V: TRBV12-3/TRBV12-4; length: 13; CDR3: CASSLVGSPEAFF
J: TRBJ1-5; V: TRBV19; length: 15; CDR3: CASTTTRHSNQPQHF
J: TRBJ2-1; V: TRBV11-2; length: 16; CDR3: CASSLRSGGDYNEQFF
J: TRBJ2-7; V: TRBV2; length: 14; CDR3: CASSEIAGYHEQYF
J: TRBJ1-1; V: TRBV2; length: 17; CDR3: CASSEFRQGNYNTEAFF
J: TRBJ1-5; V: TRBV28; length: 14; CDR3: CASRGTTENQPQHF
J: TRBJ1-1; V: TRBV6-1; length: 11; CDR3: CASSSVGGAFF
J: TRBJ1-6; V: TRBV27; length: 15; CDR3: CASRPSLGGNSPLHF
J: TRBJ2-5; V: TRBV6-1; length: 15; CDR3: CASSRTGGNVETQYF
J: TRBJ1-6; V: TRBV19; length: 15; CDR3: CASSISGGSSSPLHF
J: TRBJ2-1; V: TRBV10-1; length: 17; CDR3: CASSESGSLSSYNEQFF
J: TRBJ2-5; V: TRBV7-7; length: 16; CDR3: CASSFGRGRLQETQYF
J: TRBJ2-3; V: TRBV7-9; length: 16; CDR3: CASSRFLVSSTDTQYF
J: TRBJ1-1; V: TRBV6-1; length: 14; CDR3: CASSLTAGNTEAFF
J: TRBJ2-6; V: TRBV6-2/TRBV6-3; length: 16; CDR3: CATVKGGALGANVLTF
J: TRBJ2-7; V: TRBV2; length: 13; CDR3: CASSVRTYYEQYF